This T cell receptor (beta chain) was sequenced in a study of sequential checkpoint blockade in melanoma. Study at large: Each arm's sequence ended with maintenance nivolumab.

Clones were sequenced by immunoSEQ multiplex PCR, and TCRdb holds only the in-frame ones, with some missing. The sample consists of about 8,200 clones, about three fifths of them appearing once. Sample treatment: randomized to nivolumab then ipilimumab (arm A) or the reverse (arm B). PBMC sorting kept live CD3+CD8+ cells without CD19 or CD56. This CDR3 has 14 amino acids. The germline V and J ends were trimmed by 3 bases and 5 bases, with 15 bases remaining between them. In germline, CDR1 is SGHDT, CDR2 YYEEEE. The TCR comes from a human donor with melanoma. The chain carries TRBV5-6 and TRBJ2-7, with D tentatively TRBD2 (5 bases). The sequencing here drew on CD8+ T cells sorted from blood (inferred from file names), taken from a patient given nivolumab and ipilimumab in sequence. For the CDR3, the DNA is TGTGCCAGCAGCTCTGGCTCTAGCTGGAACGAGCAGTACTTC. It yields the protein CASSSGSSWNEQYF.